This TCR beta chain was sequenced in a study of T cell responses to AZD1222 COVID-19 vaccine. The length of the CDR3 is 18 residues. Germline-derived CDR1 and CDR2 are LNHDA and SQIVND (reference sequence). With 3 bases clipped from V and 4 bases from J, the junction kept 12 bases outside the gene matches. A note on this clone: Its antigen is not known.

The repertoire was sequenced with immunoSEQ multiplex PCR; TCRdb's copy has only in-frame clones and lacks some. Of roughly 70,000 clones in the sample, more than 75% are singletons; the top ten hold more than 4%. Regarding the study as a whole: Only after the peak T cell response were repertoires sampled. Females outnumbered males among donors, who were mostly white British; clonal diversity was possibly underestimated. Epitopes outside B.1.351 and B.1.1.7 mutated regions reportedly drew nearly half of spike TCRs. The span of vaccine-associated CD4 TCRs extended across spike, with dominance at 160-218 and 743-854.

Sequenced material: peripheral blood, taken 28 days after the second dose of the MenACWY control vaccine. The source of this sequence is an adult who received the MenACWY meningococcal vaccine as a control. The genes are TRBV19 and TRBJ2-1; 10 positions match TRBD2. The CDR3 reads CASSITTASGSVYNEQFF. DNA for the CDR3: TGTGCCAGTAGTATCACTACGGCTAGCGGGAGTGTTTACAATGAGCAGTTCTTC.